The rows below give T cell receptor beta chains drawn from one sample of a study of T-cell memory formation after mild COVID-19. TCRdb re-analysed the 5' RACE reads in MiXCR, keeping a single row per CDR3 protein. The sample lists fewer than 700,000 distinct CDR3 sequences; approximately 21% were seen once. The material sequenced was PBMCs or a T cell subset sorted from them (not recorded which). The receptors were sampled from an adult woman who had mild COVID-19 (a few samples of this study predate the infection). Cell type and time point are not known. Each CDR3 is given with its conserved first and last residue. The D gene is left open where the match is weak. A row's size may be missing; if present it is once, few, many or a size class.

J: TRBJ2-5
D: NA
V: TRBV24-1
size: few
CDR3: CATSDGLQETQYF
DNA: TGTGCCACCAGTGATGGGCTACAAGAGACCCAGTACTTC

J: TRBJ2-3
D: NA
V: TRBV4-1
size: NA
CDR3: CASSPPGRSTDTQYF
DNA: TGCGCCAGCAGCCCCCCGGGCAGGAGCACAGATACGCAGTATTTT

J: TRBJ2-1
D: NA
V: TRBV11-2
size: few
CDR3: CASSSPPFQEQFF
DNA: TGTGCCAGCAGCTCCCCCCCTTTCCAAGAGCAGTTCTTC

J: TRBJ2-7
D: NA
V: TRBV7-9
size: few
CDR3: CASSLAVRGWEQYF
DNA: TGTGCCAGCAGCTTAGCAGTCAGGGGCTGGGAGCAGTACTTC

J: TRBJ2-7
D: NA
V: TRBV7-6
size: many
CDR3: CASSSGGSYEQYF
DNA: TGTGCCAGCAGCTCGGGCGGGTCCTACGAGCAGTACTTC

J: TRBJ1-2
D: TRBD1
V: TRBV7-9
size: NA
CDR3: CASSLGWTGMGGYTF
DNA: TGTGCCAGCAGCTTGGGCTGGACAGGGATGGGAGGCTACACCTTC

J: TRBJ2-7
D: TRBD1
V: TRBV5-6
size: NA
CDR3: CASSRPGDREYF
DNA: TGTGCCAGCAGCCGTCCAGGGGACAGGGAATACTTC

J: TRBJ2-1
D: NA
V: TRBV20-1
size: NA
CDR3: CSAREFAGTSTDEQFF
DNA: TGCAGTGCTAGGGAGTTCGCGGGTACCTCCACGGATGAGCAGTTCTTC

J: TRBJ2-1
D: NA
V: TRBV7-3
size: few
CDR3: CASSPTLVWSSYNEQFF
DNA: TGTGCCAGCAGCCCCACGTTAGTTTGGAGCTCCTACAATGAGCAGTTCTTC

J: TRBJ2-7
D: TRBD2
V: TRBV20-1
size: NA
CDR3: CSAVAGMWEQYF
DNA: TGCAGTGCTGTAGCGGGGATGTGGGAGCAGTACTTC

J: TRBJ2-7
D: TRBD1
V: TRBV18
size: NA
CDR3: CASSPRSGQGFKDEQYF
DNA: TGTGCCAGCTCACCACGTTCAGGACAGGGATTTAAAGACGAGCAGTACTTC

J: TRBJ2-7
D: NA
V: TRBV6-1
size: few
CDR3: CASTVDRTGSYEQYF
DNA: TGTGCCAGCACTGTTGACAGGACCGGCTCCTACGAGCAGTACTTC

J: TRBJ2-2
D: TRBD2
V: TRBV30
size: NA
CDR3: CALGGGNTGELFF
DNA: TGTGCCCTGGGGGGGGGTAACACCGGGGAGCTGTTTTTT

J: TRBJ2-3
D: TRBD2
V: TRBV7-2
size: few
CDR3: CASSSWGLAVIDTQYF
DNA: TGTGCCAGCAGCTCCTGGGGACTAGCGGTTATAGATACGCAGTATTTT

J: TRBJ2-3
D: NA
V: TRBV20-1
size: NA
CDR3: CSARASDTQYF
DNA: TGCAGTGCTAGAGCTTCAGATACGCAGTATTTT

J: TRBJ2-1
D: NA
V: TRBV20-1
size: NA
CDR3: CSARRRAAAPNEQFF
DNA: TGCAGTGCTAGACGCCGGGCAGCGGCTCCGAATGAGCAGTTCTTC

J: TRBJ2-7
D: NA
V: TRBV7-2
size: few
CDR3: CASSSLPLQSYEQYF
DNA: TGTGCCAGCAGCTCTCTCCCCTTACAGAGCTACGAGCAGTACTTC

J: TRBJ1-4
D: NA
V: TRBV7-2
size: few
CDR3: CASSLQGEKLFF
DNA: TGTGCCAGCAGCTTACAAGGAGAAAAACTGTTTTTT

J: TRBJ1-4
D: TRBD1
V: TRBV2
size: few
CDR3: CASSLGQSRGF
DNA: TGTGCCAGCAGTCTGGGACAGTCGAGGGGTTTT

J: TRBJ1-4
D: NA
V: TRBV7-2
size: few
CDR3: CASSFRSEKLFF
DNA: TGTGCCAGCAGCTTTCGTAGTGAAAAACTGTTTTTT

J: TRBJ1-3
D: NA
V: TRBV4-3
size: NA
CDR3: CASSQDWGSGTIYF
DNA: TGCGCCAGCAGCCAAGACTGGGGATCAGGCACCATATATTTT

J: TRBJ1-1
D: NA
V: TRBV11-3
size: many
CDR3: CASSLGTGVNTEAFF
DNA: TGTGCCAGCAGCTTAGGTACAGGCGTGAACACTGAAGCTTTCTTT

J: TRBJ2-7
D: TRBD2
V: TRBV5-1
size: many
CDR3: CASSAGTSSYEQYF
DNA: TGCGCCAGCAGTGCCGGGACTAGCAGCTACGAGCAGTACTTC

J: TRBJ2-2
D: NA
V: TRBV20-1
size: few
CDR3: CSAREQGVAGELFF
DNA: TGCAGTGCTAGGGAACAGGGTGTAGCCGGGGAGCTGTTTTTT

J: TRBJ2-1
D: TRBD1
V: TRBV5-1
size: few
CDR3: CASSRFTGTGINNEQFF
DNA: TGCGCCAGCAGCCGCTTCACCGGGACAGGGATAAACAATGAGCAGTTCTTC

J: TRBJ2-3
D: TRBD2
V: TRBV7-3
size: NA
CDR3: CASSPLGLAGGASSYEDTQYF
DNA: TGTGCCAGCAGCCCCCTGGGACTAGCGGGGGGAGCCTCCTCCTACGAAGATACGCAGTATTTT

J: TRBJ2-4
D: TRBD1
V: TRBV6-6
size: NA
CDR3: CASRPGQARNIQYF
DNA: TGTGCCAGCAGACCGGGACAGGCAAGAAACATTCAGTACTTC

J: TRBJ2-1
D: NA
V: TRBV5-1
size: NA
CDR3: CASSASDGYNEQFF
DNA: TGCGCCAGCAGCGCGTCAGACGGATACAATGAGCAGTTCTTC

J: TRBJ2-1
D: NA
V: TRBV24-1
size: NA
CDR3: CATSDLLLAANNEQFF
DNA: TGTGCCACCAGTGATTTGTTGTTAGCGGCAAACAATGAGCAGTTCTTC

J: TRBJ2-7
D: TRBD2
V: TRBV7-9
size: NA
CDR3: CASGGTSRPYEQYF
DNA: TGTGCCAGCGGCGGGACTAGCAGACCCTACGAGCAGTACTTC

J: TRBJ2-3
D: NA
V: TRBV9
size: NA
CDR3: CASSVGNSDTQYF
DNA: TGTGCCAGCAGCGTAGGAAATAGCGATACGCAGTATTTT

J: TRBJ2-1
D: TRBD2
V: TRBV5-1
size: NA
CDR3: CASRMGLAEYNEQFF
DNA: TGCGCCAGCAGGATGGGACTAGCGGAGTACAATGAGCAGTTCTTC

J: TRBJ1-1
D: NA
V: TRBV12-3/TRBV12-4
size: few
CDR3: CASGQSGVLEAFF
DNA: TGTGCCAGCGGACAGTCCGGGGTCCTTGAAGCTTTCTTT

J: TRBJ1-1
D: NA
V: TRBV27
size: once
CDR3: CASSSAQMNTEAFF
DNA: TGTGCCAGCAGTTCGGCACAAATGAACACTGAAGCTTTCTTT

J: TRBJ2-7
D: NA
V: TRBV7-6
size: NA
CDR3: CASSLGLFYEQYF
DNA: TGTGCCAGCAGCTTAGGGTTATTTTACGAGCAGTACTTC

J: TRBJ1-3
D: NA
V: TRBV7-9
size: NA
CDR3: CASSRHGASGNTIYF
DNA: TGTGCCAGCAGTCGACATGGGGCCTCTGGAAACACCATATATTTT

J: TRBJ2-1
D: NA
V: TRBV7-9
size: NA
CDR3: CASSSIQGYNEQFF
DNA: TGTGCCAGCAGCTCTATCCAGGGGTACAATGAGCAGTTCTTC

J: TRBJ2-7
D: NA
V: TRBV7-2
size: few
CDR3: CASSLVDLPGEQYF
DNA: TGTGCCAGCAGCTTAGTTGATCTCCCCGGGGAGCAGTACTTC

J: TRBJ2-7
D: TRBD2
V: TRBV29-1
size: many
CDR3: CSVGTSGSSYEQYF
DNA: TGCAGCGTTGGGACTAGCGGGAGCTCCTACGAGCAGTACTTC

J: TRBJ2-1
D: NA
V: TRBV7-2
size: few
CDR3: CASSRLGQPVGNEQFF
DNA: TGTGCCAGCAGCCGTCTCGGGCAACCAGTGGGGAATGAGCAGTTCTTC

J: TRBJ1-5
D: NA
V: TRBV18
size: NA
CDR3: CASSKQGLNQPQHF
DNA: TGTGCCAGCTCAAAACAGGGTCTGAATCAGCCCCAGCATTTT

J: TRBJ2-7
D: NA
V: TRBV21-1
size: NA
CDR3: CASTSGRVSSYEQYF
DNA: TGTGCCAGTACGAGCGGAAGGGTAAGCTCCTACGAGCAGTACTTC

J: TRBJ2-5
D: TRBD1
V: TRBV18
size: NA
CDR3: CASRATGVGQETQYF
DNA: TGTGCCAGCCGGGCGACAGGGGTTGGCCAAGAGACCCAGTACTTC

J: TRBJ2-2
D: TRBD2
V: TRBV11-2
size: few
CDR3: CASRPTGTRSTGELFF
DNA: TGTGCCAGCAGACCGACCGGGACTAGGAGCACCGGGGAGCTGTTTTTT

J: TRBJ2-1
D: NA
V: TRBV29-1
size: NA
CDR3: CSVSRSGEQFF
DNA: TGCAGCGTTTCGAGAAGCGGAGAGCAGTTCTTC

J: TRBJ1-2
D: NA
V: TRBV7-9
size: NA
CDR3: CASSLAGTLQGLKGGYTF
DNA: TGTGCCAGCAGCTTAGCGGGAACATTACAGGGACTCAAAGGCGGCTACACCTTC

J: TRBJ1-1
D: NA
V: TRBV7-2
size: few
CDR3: CASSPERDLNLNTEAFF
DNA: TGTGCCAGCAGCCCAGAGCGGGACCTAAACCTCAACACTGAAGCTTTCTTT

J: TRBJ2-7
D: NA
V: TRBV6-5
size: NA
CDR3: CASSRGLYEQYF
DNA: TGTGCCAGCAGTCGCGGATTATACGAGCAGTACTTC

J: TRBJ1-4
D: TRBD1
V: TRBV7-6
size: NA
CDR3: CASSFPTGERGEKLFF
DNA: TGTGCCAGCAGCTTCCCTACAGGGGAAAGAGGAGAAAAACTGTTTTTT

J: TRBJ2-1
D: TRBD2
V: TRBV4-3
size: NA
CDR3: CASSQDRTSTGIGNEQFF
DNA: TGCGCCAGCAGCCAAGATAGGACTAGCACAGGTATAGGAAATGAGCAGTTCTTC

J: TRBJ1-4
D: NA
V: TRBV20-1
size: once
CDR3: CSAWGTEKLFF
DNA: TGCAGTGCTTGGGGCACAGAAAAACTGTTTTTT

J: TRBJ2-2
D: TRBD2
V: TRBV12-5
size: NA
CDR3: CASGSGGGTGELFF
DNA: TGTGCTAGTGGTTCCGGCGGGGGTACCGGGGAGCTGTTTTTT

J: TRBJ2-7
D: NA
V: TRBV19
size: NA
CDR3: CASRTTGYAYEQYF
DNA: TGTGCCAGTAGAACTACAGGGTACGCCTACGAGCAGTACTTC

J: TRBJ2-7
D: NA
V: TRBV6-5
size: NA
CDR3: CASRGAWSRGNEQYF
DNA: TGTGCCAGCAGGGGGGCGTGGTCCCGGGGGAACGAGCAGTACTTC

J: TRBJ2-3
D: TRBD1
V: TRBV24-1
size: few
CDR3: CATSDLHFVGQGYTDTQYF
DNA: TGTGCCACCAGTGATTTGCATTTTGTTGGACAGGGATACACAGATACGCAGTATTTT